Listed here are 16 T cell receptor beta chains from one sample, sequenced in a study of early T cells in non-severe SARS-CoV-2 infection (dated by TCRdb to about 2021). Libraries were prepared through 5' RACE. The instrument was a NextSeq 500. The raw public reads went through TCRdb reprocessing: fastp at Q25, MiXCR clone calling, in-frame beta chains kept. Under each unique CDR3 protein, matching rows form one entry showing the most common genes and DNA. Recorded for this sample are tens of thousands of distinct CDR3 sequences; approximately 10% of them occurred a single time. The top ten constitute 6.4% of the sample. The sample was whole blood. The receptors were sampled from an adult who was a healthcare worker with PCR-confirmed SARS-CoV-2 infection or an uninfected control (not recorded which).

In its sample, this clonotype was seen a few times. The gene calls are TRBV7-9 and TRBJ1-2; D is undetermined. The CDR3 sequence is 13 residues long. Germline CDR1 and CDR2: SEHNR and FQNEAQ (reference sequence). Trimming took off 4 bases at V and 3 bases at J, with 9 bases between the two ends. CDR3 nucleotides: TGTGCCAGCAGCTCTCCGGGAGACTATGGCTACACCTTC. It is translated as CASSSPGDYGYTF.

This clonotype was observed many times. This chain uses TRBV7-6 with TRBJ1-5; no definite D call. V was shortened by 0 bases and J by 6 bases, with 6 bases between the two germline ends. Germline values: CDR1 SGHVS, CDR2 FNYEAQ. CDR3 size: 13 residues. CDR3 bases: TGTGCCAGCAGCTTAGCGCGTGGTCAGCCCCAGCATTTT. Translated: CASSLARGQPQHF.

This chain uses TRBV4-1 with TRBJ1-2, with unresolved D. Germline CDR1 and CDR2: MGHRA and YSYEKL. The CDR3 is made up of 17 amino acids. V was shortened by 3 bases and J by 7 bases, with 24 bases between the two germline ends. The CDR3 region has the DNA TGCGCCAGCAGCCACACCGCGCAGGCGAGGCATGTCAGTGGCTACACCTTC. It codes for CASSHTAQARHVSGYTF.

This chain joins TRBV20-1 and TRBJ1-1; D may be TRBD1 (5 bases). This CDR3 contains 15 residues. Germline lookup yields CDR1 DFQATT and CDR2 SNEGSKA (reference sequence). Trimming stripped 0 bases from V and 4 bases from J, with 15 bases between. CDR3 sequence (DNA): TGCAGTGCTAGAGATAGAAGGGGAGGTTCCACTGAAGCTTTCTTT. Its protein product is CSARDRRGGSTEAFF.

The chain couples TRBV6-2 or TRBV6-3 to TRBJ2-3, with 7 bases aligning to TRBD2. This CDR3 comprises 16 residues. Germline-derived CDR1 and CDR2 are MNHEY and SVGEGT. After removal of 2 bases from V and 4 bases from J, the junction contained 9 bases not matched to a gene. CDR3 residues: CASSYDGGRGADTQYF. The CDR3 DNA is TGTGCCAGCAGTTACGACGGCGGGAGAGGCGCAGATACGCAGTATTTT.

This clonotype was picked up many times. The rearrangement uses TRBV28 and TRBJ1-2; no firm D call. V was pared by 3 bases and J by 4 bases, with 9 bases between. This CDR3 has 13 amino acids. The germline CDR1 and CDR2 sequences are MDHEN and SYDVKM. CDR3 nucleotide sequence: TGTGCCAGCAGTTTCGGTCAGCCCTATGGCTACACCTTC. Translation: CASSFGQPYGYTF.

This clonotype was counted at least ten times. The chain uses TRBV10-3 and TRBJ1-2; 7 nucleotides line up with TRBD1. Germline V gene sequence: CDR1 ENHRY, CDR2 SYGVKD. The trim removed 4 bases at V and 2 bases at J, leaving 7 bases unmatched. The CDR3 loop spans 15 amino acids. CDR3 sequence reads: CAISGGDSLNYGYTF. CDR3 bases: TGTGCCATCAGTGGGGGGGACAGCCTAAACTATGGCTACACCTTC.

This clonotype was detected many times. This rearrangement joins TRBV20-1 to TRBJ2-1; D not resolved. V gave up 3 bases and J gave up 4 bases, with 7 bases separating them. Germline lookup yields CDR1 DFQATT and CDR2 SNEGSKA (reference sequence). The CDR3 has 12 residues. CDR3 protein: CSASAPYNEQFF. CDR3 nucleotides: TGCAGTGCTAGTGCTCCTTACAATGAGCAGTTCTTC.

The chain carries TRBV10-3 and TRBJ2-2, with unresolved D. Per germline, CDR1 ENHRY and CDR2 SYGVKD. Trimming pared 8 bases from V and 4 bases from J, leaving 5 bases between. This CDR3 comprises 11 residues. This CDR3 is CAISFTGELFF. Here the CDR3 DNA reads TGTGCCATCTCGTTCACCGGGGAGCTGTTTTTT.

This clonotype was recorded at least ten times. The chain recombines TRBV6-5 with TRBJ2-7, with D possibly being TRBD2 (6 bases). CDR1 and CDR2 (germline): MNHEY, SVGAGI. V shed 3 bases and J shed 5 bases, with 17 bases lying between them. This CDR3 region has 15 residues. The CDR3 sequence: CASSYQAGGSHEQYF. The CDR3 region has the DNA TGTGCCAGCAGTTATCAGGCCGGGGGTTCCCACGAGCAGTACTTC.

The gene calls are TRBV30 and TRBJ2-7; D is possibly TRBD1 (6 bases). Germline CDR1 GTSNPN, CDR2 SVGIG (reference sequence). The CDR3 is made up of 13 amino acids. V was clipped by 5 bases and J by 3 bases, with 14 bases between them. CDR3 sequence: CAWDSGHLYEQYF. The DNA for the CDR3 is TGTGCCTGGGACTCGGGACATCTCTACGAGCAGTACTTC.

This chain links TRBV11-2 with TRBJ2-7; TRBD2 matches at 7 bases. V trimming: 5 bases; J trimming: 1 base; junction bases outside the gene matches: 8. CDR3 length: 15 amino acids. Germline CDR1 is SGHAT and CDR2 is FQNNGV. CDR3 coding DNA: TGTGCCAGCAGCCTAGGACTAGATGGGTCCTACGAGCAGTACTTC. Translated: CASSLGLDGSYEQYF. Full variable domain (outside the CDR3, taken from reference TRBV11-2 and TRBJ2-7): EAGVAQSPRYKIIEKRQSVAFWCNPISGHATLYWYQQILGQGPKLLIQFQNNGVVDDSQLPKDRFSAERLKGVDSTLKIQPAKLEDSAVYLCASSLGLDGSYEQYFGPGTRLTVT.

This clonotype came up many times. The CDR3 sequence is CASSPGRGFTEAFF. The CDR3 DNA follows: TGCGCCAGCAGCCCGGGGCGAGGGTTCACTGAAGCTTTCTTT. This chain joins TRBV5-1 and TRBJ1-1; possible D gene TRBD1, 5 bases. The CDR3 loop spans 14 amino acids. V was shortened by 4 bases and J by 4 bases, with 14 bases between the two germline ends. The germline gives CDR1 SGHRS, CDR2 YFSETQ.

This clonotype was found many times. The rearrangement joins TRBV11-2 to TRBJ2-5; 7 nucleotides align to TRBD2. The CDR3 consists of 17 residues. CDR1 and CDR2 (germline): SGHAT, FQNNGV. Trimming at V came to 4 bases and at J to 4 bases, leaving 15 bases not matched to a gene. CDR3 DNA sequence: TGTGCCAGCAGCTCCCCCCGGTGGGTGGGAGGGGCAGAGACCCAGTACTTC. Residues: CASSSPRWVGGAETQYF.

This clonotype was recorded at least ten times. The J gene is TRBJ2-7, the V gene TRBV28; TRBD2 matches at 7 bases. This CDR3 comprises 16 residues. Trimming cost V 4 bases and J 4 bases; bases outside gene matches: 13. The germline CDR1 and CDR2 sequences are MDHEN and SYDVKM. CDR3 residues: CASSSPVGREIYEQYF. The CDR3 DNA follows: TGTGCCAGCAGTTCCCCCGTGGGGCGGGAGATTTACGAGCAGTACTTC.

The table lists this clonotype with many counts. This chain joins TRBV12-3 or TRBV12-4 and TRBJ2-7; D possibly uses TRBD1 or TRBD2 (5 bases each). Trimming removed 5 bases from V and 4 bases from J, with 15 bases in between. The CDR3 has 14 amino acids. In DNA form, the CDR3 reads TGTGCCAGCAGTCCCCGTGGGGGAAGTTACGAGCAGTACTTC. It is translated as CASSPRGGSYEQYF.